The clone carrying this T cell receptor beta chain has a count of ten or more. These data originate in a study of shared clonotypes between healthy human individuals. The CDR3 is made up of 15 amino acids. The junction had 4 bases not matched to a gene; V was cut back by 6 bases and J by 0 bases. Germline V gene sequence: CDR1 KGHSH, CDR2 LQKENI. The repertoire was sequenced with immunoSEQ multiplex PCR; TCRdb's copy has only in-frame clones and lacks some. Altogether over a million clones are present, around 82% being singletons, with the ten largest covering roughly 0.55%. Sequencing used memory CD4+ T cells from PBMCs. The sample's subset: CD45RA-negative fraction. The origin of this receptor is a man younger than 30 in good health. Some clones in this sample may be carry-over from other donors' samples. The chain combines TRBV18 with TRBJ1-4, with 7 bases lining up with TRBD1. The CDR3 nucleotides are TGTGCCAGCTCGCGGGGACAGTCAACTAATGAAAAACTGTTTTTT. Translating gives CASSRGQSTNEKLFF.